This is a list of T cell receptor beta chains from one sample in a study of shared clonotypes between healthy human individuals. The repertoire was sequenced with immunoSEQ multiplex PCR; TCRdb's copy has only in-frame clones and lacks some. The sample records 2,100,000 or so clones, roughly 95% being singletons. Source material: naive CD4+ T cells sorted from blood. The receptors were sampled from a young man in good health. The CDR3 runs from the conserved cysteine through the conserved F or W. Each record gives: J gene, V gene, D gene, clone size, CDR3 protein, CDR3 DNA. A D gene is named only where the DNA matches it firmly. The size entry is marked missing in some rows and otherwise reads once, few, many or a size class.

TRBJ1-4 | TRBV10-1 | - | once | CASRNRPWGKKLFF | TGCGCCAGCAGGAACCGCCCTTGGGGCAAAAAACTGTTTTTT
TRBJ1-2 | TRBV5-4 | TRBD1 | - | CASSLPGQGADYGYTF | TGTGCCAGCAGCTTACCGGGACAGGGGGCGGACTATGGCTACACCTTC
TRBJ1-4 | TRBV19 | TRBD1 | - | CASSYRGEKLFF | TGTGCCAGTAGCTACAGGGGTGAAAAACTGTTTTTT
TRBJ1-5 | TRBV30 | - | - | CAWQGLGNQPQHF | TGTGCCTGGCAGGGCTTAGGCAATCAGCCCCAGCATTTT
TRBJ1-2 | TRBV30 | - | - | CAWTVGGAGGYTF | TGTGCCTGGACGGTCGGGGGCGCTGGAGGCTACACCTTC
TRBJ2-7 | TRBV2 | TRBD2 | - | CASSAKLAGAVEQYF | TGTGCCAGCAGTGCAAAACTAGCGGGAGCTGTCGAGCAGTACTTC
TRBJ2-2 | TRBV10-2 | - | - | CASRGGTNTGELFF | TGCGCCAGCAGGGGCGGCACGAACACCGGGGAGCTGTTTTTT
TRBJ2-7 | TRBV2 | - | - | CASSSSGQGLGEQYF | TGTGCCAGCAGTTCGTCCGGGCAGGGGCTCGGCGAGCAGTACTTC
TRBJ2-2 | TRBV5-6 | - | once | CASSLAGPGELFF | TGTGCCAGCAGCTTGGCCGGACCCGGGGAGCTGTTTTTT
TRBJ1-2 | TRBV11-2 | TRBD1 | - | CASSFTPGQGAGYTF | TGTGCCAGCAGCTTTACCCCCGGACAGGGGGCTGGCTACACCTTC
TRBJ1-1 | TRBV5-6 | - | - | CASSRAGRSHPTVNTEAFF | TGTGCCAGCAGCCGCGCCGGCCGGAGTCATCCTACCGTGAACACTGAAGCTTTCTTT
TRBJ1-2 | TRBV29-1 | - | - | CSVEEWQVGSYGYTF | TGCAGCGTTGAAGAGTGGCAGGTCGGCTCCTATGGCTACACCTTC
TRBJ2-4 | TRBV27 | TRBD1 | - | CASSLSRQGDIQYF | TGTGCCAGCAGTTTATCGAGACAGGGGGACATTCAGTACTTC
TRBJ1-6 | TRBV5-1 | - | once | CASSLSQGDNSPLHF | TGCGCCAGCAGCTTATCGCAGGGTGACAATTCACCCCTCCACTTT
TRBJ2-3 | TRBV6-1 | - | - | CASSPPGADTQYF | TGTGCCAGCAGTCCACCCGGTGCAGATACGCAGTATTTT